What follows are 12 T cell receptor beta chains derived from one specimen sequenced in a study of regulatory dendritic cells for organ transplantation. These TCRs' antigens remain unknown. Sorted subsets were CFSE-labeled and cultured approximately 5 days with allogeneic dendritic cells. Generated by immunoSEQ multiplex PCR, the TCRdb table keeps only in-frame clones and is missing some. The repertoire has approximately 10,000 clones, roughly 70% of them found once; the top ten carry roughly 2.8%. Input material: memory CD4+ T cells from blood cultured with regulatory dendritic cells. Subset: CD45RO+ memory T cells. All receptors derive from a human donor in good health.

This clone was picked up one time. The CDR3 bases are TGTGCCAGTAGTATATTCGACAGGGGAAGAGAGCAGCCCCAGCATTTT. This sequence encodes CASSIFDRGREQPQHF. The V gene is TRBV19, the J gene TRBJ1-5; 8 nucleotides align to TRBD1. CDR1 and CDR2 (germline): LNHDA, SQIVND (reference sequence). V was pared by 2 bases and J by 7 bases, with 10 bases of the junction left unmatched. CDR3 length equals 16 residues.

The chain uses TRBV19 and TRBJ1-1, with D uncertain. Germline assignment: CDR1 LNHDA and CDR2 SQIVND (reference sequence). The CDR3 loop spans 13 amino acids. The V end lost 2 bases, the J end lost 1 base, and 5 bases lay between the germline ends. The CDR3 bases are TGTGCCAGTAGTATACAGCGGAACACTGAAGCTTTCTTT. As protein: CASSIQRNTEAFF.

The chain links TRBV5-4 to TRBJ2-2, with TRBD2 identical over 10 bases. Germline V gene data show CDR1 as SGHNT and CDR2 as YYREEE (reference sequence). This CDR3 is built from 16 residues. V lost 3 bases, J lost 7 bases, and 9 bases stayed unmatched. The CDR3 sequence: CASSSQRGGLGGELFF. The CDR3, as DNA: TGTGCCAGCAGCTCCCAGCGGGGGGGCCTGGGCGGGGAGCTGTTTTTT.

The chain uses TRBV7-2 and TRBJ2-7, with a tentative D call TRBD2 (7 bases). V lost 2 bases, J lost 4 bases, and 18 bases lay in between. CDR3 size: 16 residues. Germline CDR1 SGHTA, CDR2 FQGNSA. Written as DNA, the CDR3 is TGTGCCAGCAGCTTAAAGGCGGGGGCTACCGAATACGAGCAGTACTTC. Residues: CASSLKAGATEYEQYF.

The chain couples TRBV5-4 to TRBJ2-6, with D perhaps matching TRBD2 (5 bases). The ends were cut back, 2 bases at V and 0 bases at J, with 21 bases in the middle. In germline, CDR1 is SGHNT, CDR2 YYREEE (reference sequence). The CDR3 is 20 amino acids. The CDR3, as DNA: TGTGCCAGCAGCTTCCGATTGACGGGAAACTCATTCTCTGGGGCCAACGTCCTGACTTTC. Its protein is CASSFRLTGNSFSGANVLTF. Using reference TRBV5-4 and TRBJ2-6 for the parts outside the CDR3, the full variable domain is ETGVTQSPTHLIKTRGQQVTLRCSSQSGHNTVSWYQQALGQGPQFIFQYYREEENGRGNFPPRFSGLQFPNYSSELNVNALELDDSALYLCASSFRLTGNSFSGANVLTFGAGSRLTVL.

In its sample, this clone was seen once. This chain joins TRBV7-2 and TRBJ1-1; TRBD1 agrees at 9 bases. The junction had 8 bases not matched to a gene; V was cut back by 5 bases and J by 4 bases. Germline V gene data show CDR1 as SGHTA and CDR2 as FQGNSA. The CDR3 totals 15 residues. The CDR3, as DNA: TGTGCCAGCAGCCCTCAGGACAGGGGTGCCACTGAAGCTTTCTTT. Its translation: CASSPQDRGATEAFF.

The rearrangement joins TRBV11-3 to TRBJ1-1; 12 positions match TRBD1. The CDR3 loop spans 16 amino acids. With 3 bases clipped from V and 4 bases from J, the junction kept 6 bases outside the gene matches. Germline V gives CDR1 SGHNT, CDR2 YENEEA. CDR3 DNA: TGTGCCAGCAGCTTCGGGACAGGGGGCGCAGGCACTGAAGCTTTCTTT. It translates to CASSFGTGGAGTEAFF.

This clone was counted between two and nine times. This rearrangement joins TRBV5-1 to TRBJ1-6; possibly TRBD1 for D (5 bases). Germline V gene data show CDR1 as SGHRS and CDR2 as YFSETQ. This CDR3 is 15 amino acids long. The germline V and J ends were trimmed by 1 base and 9 bases, with 14 bases remaining between them. The CDR3 reads CASSLQSQGGSPLHF. The CDR3 nucleotides read TGCGCCAGCAGCTTGCAGTCCCAGGGTGGTTCACCCCTCCACTTT.

The chain recombines TRBV15 with TRBJ1-2; 11 positions agree with TRBD1. The V gene end was trimmed by 8 bases and the J gene end by 7 bases; junction bases not matched to a gene: 9. This CDR3 is 14 amino acids long. Germline CDR1 LNHNV, CDR2 YYDKDF (reference sequence). The CDR3 region is CATLRTGGVSGYTF. DNA for the CDR3: TGTGCCACCCTTAGGACAGGGGGCGTGAGTGGCTACACCTTC.

The chain recombines TRBV5-4 with TRBJ1-3, with D maybe TRBD1 (5 bases). The germline gives CDR1 SGHNT, CDR2 YYREEE (reference sequence). V was shortened by 4 bases and J by 0 bases, with 14 bases between the two germline ends. This CDR3 region has 16 residues. The CDR3 sequence: CASSPAGPGSGNTIYF. The CDR3 DNA reads as TGTGCCAGCAGCCCCGCAGGGCCAGGCTCTGGAAACACCATATATTTT. Full variable domain (remainder filled in from reference TRBV5-4 and TRBJ1-3): ETGVTQSPTHLIKTRGQQVTLRCSSQSGHNTVSWYQQALGQGPQFIFQYYREEENGRGNFPPRFSGLQFPNYSSELNVNALELDDSALYLCASSPAGPGSGNTIYFGEGSWLTVV.

J is TRBJ2-2 and V is TRBV4-2, with 7 positions matching TRBD1. This CDR3 is 15 amino acids long. Germline V lookup: CDR1 LGHNA, CDR2 YNFKEQ. J gave up 4 bases and V 0 bases, and 2 bases lay outside the gene matches. For the CDR3, the DNA is TGTGCCAGCAGCCAAGAGGCAGGGGGCACCGGGGAGCTGTTTTTT. This encodes CASSQEAGGTGELFF.

The chain uses TRBV4-1 and TRBJ2-3, with 7 positions matching TRBD1. This CDR3 is 14 amino acids long. CDR1 and CDR2 (germline): MGHRA, YSYEKL. V dropped 3 bases and J dropped 5; count of bases not matched to a gene: 5. In nucleotides, the CDR3 is TGCGCCAGCAGCCAGGGGACAGCAGAAGATACGCAGTATTTT. Protein product: CASSQGTAEDTQYF.